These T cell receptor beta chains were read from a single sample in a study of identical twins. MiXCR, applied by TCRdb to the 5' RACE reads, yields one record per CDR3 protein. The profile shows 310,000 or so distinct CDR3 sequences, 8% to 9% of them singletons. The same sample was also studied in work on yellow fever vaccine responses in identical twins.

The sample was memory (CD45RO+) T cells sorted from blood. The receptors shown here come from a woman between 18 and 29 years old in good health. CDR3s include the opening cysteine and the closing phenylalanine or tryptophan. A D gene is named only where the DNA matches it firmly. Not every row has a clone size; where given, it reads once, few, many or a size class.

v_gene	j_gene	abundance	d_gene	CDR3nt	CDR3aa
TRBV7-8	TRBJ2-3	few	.	TGTGCCAGCAGCTTAGGGGACCCGGTAACGCAGTATTTT	CASSLGDPVTQYF
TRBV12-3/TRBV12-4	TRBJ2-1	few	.	TGTGCCAGCAGTCCTTCTCTTAGAGGGAGGCTTTACAATGAGCAGTTCTTC	CASSPSLRGRLYNEQFF
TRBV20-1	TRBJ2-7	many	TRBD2	TGCAGTGCCCCAGGACTAGCGGGACCCTCCTACGAGCAGTACTTC	CSAPGLAGPSYEQYF
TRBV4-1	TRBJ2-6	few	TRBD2	TGCGCCAGCAGCCAAGATATGGCTCGTCGAGGACTAGCGGGGCTAACTGGGGCCAACGTCCTGACTTTC	CASSQDMARRGLAGLTGANVLTF
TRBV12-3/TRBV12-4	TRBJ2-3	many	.	TGTGCCAGCAGTTTTCTTGAGGGCTACACAGATACGCAGTATTTT	CASSFLEGYTDTQYF
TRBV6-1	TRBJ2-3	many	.	TGTGCCAGTTCGACAGTCCAGCTCCCAGATACGCAGTATTTT	CASSTVQLPDTQYF
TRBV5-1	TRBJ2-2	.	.	TGCGCCAGCAGCCCCCAGGCGAGTGGTCTGACCGGGGAGCTGTTTTTT	CASSPQASGLTGELFF
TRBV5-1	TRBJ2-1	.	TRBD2	TGCGCCAGCAGTCTCACTAGCGGGGATGCTGAGCAGTTCTTC	CASSLTSGDAEQFF
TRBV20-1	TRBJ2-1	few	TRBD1	TGCAGTGCTAGAGAGCGGGACAGGGAGCAGTTCTTC	CSARERDREQFF
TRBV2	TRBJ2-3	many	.	TGTGCCAGCAGTGAATTTGCCCCGGTAGATACGCAGTATTTT	CASSEFAPVDTQYF
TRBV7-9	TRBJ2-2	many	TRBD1	TGTGCCAGCAGCTTAGGTCGACAGGGAGTCACCGGGGAGCTGTTTTTT	CASSLGRQGVTGELFF
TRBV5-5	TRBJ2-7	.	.	TGTGCCAGCAGCCGAGCACCTACCTCCGGCGAGCAGTACTTC	CASSRAPTSGEQYF
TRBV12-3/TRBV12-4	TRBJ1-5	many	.	TGTGCCAGCAGTTTAATGGGGCAGAATCAGCCCCAGCATTTT	CASSLMGQNQPQHF
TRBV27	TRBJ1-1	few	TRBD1	TGTGCCAGCAGTCCCTGGACAGGAGAAGCTTTCTTT	CASSPWTGEAFF
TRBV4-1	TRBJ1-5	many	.	TGCGCCAGCAGCCAAGATAAGGGGGGGCATTTT	CASSQDKGGHF
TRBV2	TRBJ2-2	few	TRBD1	TGTGCCAGCAGTGAGATAGGACAGGGTCGGGCCGGGGAGCTGTTTTTT	CASSEIGQGRAGELFF
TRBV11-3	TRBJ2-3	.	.	TGTGCCAGCAGCTCCTCCTTAGCGGTCAGCACAGATACGCAGTATTTT	CASSSSLAVSTDTQYF
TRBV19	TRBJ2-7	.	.	TGTGCCAGTAGTATAGTCCCAGGGGTCGAGCAGTACTTC	CASSIVPGVEQYF
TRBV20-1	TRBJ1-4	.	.	TGCAGTGCCCGATATCCCGGGACGCCTGAAAAACTGTTTTTT	CSARYPGTPEKLFF
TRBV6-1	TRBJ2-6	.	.	TGTGCCAGCAGTGAAGGTTGGGAGGTAATTGTTTCTGGGGCCAACGTCCTGACTTTC	CASSEGWEVIVSGANVLTF
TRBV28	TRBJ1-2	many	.	TGTGCCAGCAGTTACCTAAACTATGGCTACACCTTC	CASSYLNYGYTF
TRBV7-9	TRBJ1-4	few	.	TGTGCCAGCAGCTTAGGGGGGGGGCCCACTAATGAAAAACTGTTTTTT	CASSLGGGPTNEKLFF
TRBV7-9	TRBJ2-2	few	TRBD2	TGTGCCAGCAGCTCTTCCGGGACTAGCGGAAACACCGGGGAGCTGTTTTTT	CASSSSGTSGNTGELFF
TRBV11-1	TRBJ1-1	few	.	TGTGCCAGCAGCCACAAGCGGGACACCGGTCTAACGAACACTGAAGCTTTCTTT	CASSHKRDTGLTNTEAFF
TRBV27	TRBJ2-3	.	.	TGTGCCAGCAGTTACTTTCCCACAGATACGCAGTATTTT	CASSYFPTDTQYF
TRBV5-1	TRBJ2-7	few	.	TGCGCCAGCAGCTTGGCGGTTTTTTTCACCCAGGACGAGCAGTACTTC	CASSLAVFFTQDEQYF
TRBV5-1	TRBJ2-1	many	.	TGCGCCAGCAGCGACGGACCCACAAGCTCCTACAATGAGCAGTTCTTC	CASSDGPTSSYNEQFF
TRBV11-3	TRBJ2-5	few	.	TGTGCCAGCAGCGTGGGGCTTCTCCAAGAGACCCAGTACTTC	CASSVGLLQETQYF
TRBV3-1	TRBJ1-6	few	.	TGTGCCAGCAGTATAGGGACCAGCTCCTATAATTCACCCCTCCACTTT	CASSIGTSSYNSPLHF
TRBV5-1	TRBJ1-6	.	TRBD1	TGCGCCAGCAGCTCGGGAACAGGGGCCGGTTCACCCCTCCACTTT	CASSSGTGAGSPLHF
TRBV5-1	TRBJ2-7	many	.	TGCGCCAGCCGAATCCGGTACGAGGGGACCACTATTCACCCGTACGAGCAGTACTTC	CASRIRYEGTTIHPYEQYF
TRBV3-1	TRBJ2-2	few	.	TGTGCCAGCAGCCAAGGGGTTGCAGGCGGGGAGCTGTTTTTT	CASSQGVAGGELFF
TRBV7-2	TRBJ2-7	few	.	TGTGCCAGCAGCTTGCGGCGCGAGCAGTACTTC	CASSLRREQYF
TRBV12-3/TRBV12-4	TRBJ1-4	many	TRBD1	TGTGCCAGCAGTCCCGGCCGGGGCAGGGGGCGCATCCGGGCGAATGAAAAACTGTTTTTT	CASSPGRGRGRIRANEKLFF
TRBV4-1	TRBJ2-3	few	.	TGCGCCAGCAGCCAACCACCCACAGATACGCAGTATTTT	CASSQPPTDTQYF
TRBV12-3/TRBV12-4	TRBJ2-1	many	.	TGTGCCAGCAGGAAACAGGGGACTACCTACAATGAGCAGTTCTTC	CASRKQGTTYNEQFF
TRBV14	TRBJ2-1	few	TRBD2	TGTGCCAGCAGCCAAGGGGCACTAGCGGGGGCCTTCAATGAGCAGTTCTTC	CASSQGALAGAFNEQFF
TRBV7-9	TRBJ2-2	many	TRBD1	TGTGCCAGCAGCCCTACAGGGGCGACACTTGGCGGGGAGCTGTTTTTT	CASSPTGATLGGELFF
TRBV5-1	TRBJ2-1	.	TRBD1	TGCGCCAGCAGCTTGGGACAGGGGGGCAACAATGAGCAGTTCTTC	CASSLGQGGNNEQFF
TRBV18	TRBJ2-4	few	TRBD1	TGTGCCAGCTCACGCGCGACAGGGCCAGCCAAAAACATTCAGTACTTC	CASSRATGPAKNIQYF
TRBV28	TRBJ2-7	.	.	TGTGCCAGCAGTCACCCCGAAGTAGCCCGCGGGCAGTACTTC	CASSHPEVARGQYF
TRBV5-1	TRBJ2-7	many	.	TGTGCCAGCAGTTCCCAGGGCTACGAGCAGTACTTC	CASSSQGYEQYF
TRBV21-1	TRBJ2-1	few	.	TGTGCCAGCAGCAAAGGGCGGGAAAGCTACAATGAGCAGTTCTTC	CASSKGRESYNEQFF
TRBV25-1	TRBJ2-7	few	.	TGTGCCAGCAGTGAATTGGGGGGACCGGTGTTCGAGCAGTACTTC	CASSELGGPVFEQYF
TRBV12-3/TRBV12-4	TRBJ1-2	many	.	TGTGCCAGCAGTTTCGACGACTACTATGGCTACACCTTC	CASSFDDYYGYTF
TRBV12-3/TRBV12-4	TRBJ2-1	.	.	TGTGCCAGCTGTTCTCATGGGGGGACGCTCCCTCGGGGGAATGAGCAGTTCTTC	CASCSHGGTLPRGNEQFF
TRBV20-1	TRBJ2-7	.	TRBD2	TGCAGTGCTAGAGCGTCGACTAGCGGGAGTTGGGAGCGGGCCGAGCAGTACTTC	CSARASTSGSWERAEQYF
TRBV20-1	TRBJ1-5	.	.	TGCAGTGCTAGTAACAGTCATAGCAATCAGCCCCAGCATTTT	CSASNSHSNQPQHF
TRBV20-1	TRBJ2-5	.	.	TGCAGTGCTAGGGTCGGGAGTGGGGGAGAGACCCAGTACTTC	CSARVGSGGETQYF